The entry that follows covers one TCR beta chain sequence. Its antigen is not identified. Germline assignment: CDR1 SGHAT and CDR2 FQNNGV. V was shortened by 1 base and J by 5 bases, with 15 bases between the two germline ends. This CDR3 contains 15 residues. Use of 60 Vbeta and 13 Jbeta primers characterized the PCR. The assay was immunoSEQ multiplex PCR, and TCRdb's table has in-frame clones only and misses some. Of roughly 100,000 clones in the sample, around 63% were seen once. This sample was taken from a study of cytomegalovirus exposure and HLA in healthy donors. General observations from the study: The availability of immune exposure information extended only to CMV serostatus.

The clonotype comes from a man aged 30-40 years in good health and CMV-seronegative. The sample taken for sequencing was PBMCs. The chain has TRBV11-2 and TRBJ2-7; D may be TRBD1 (5 bases). CDR3 amino acids: CASSLGPGPLNEQYF. CDR3 sequence (DNA): TGTGCCAGCAGCTTAGGCCCAGGGCCTTTGAACGAGCAGTACTTC.